A single sample is the source of the 9 T cell receptor beta chains below, sequenced in a study of read filtering for tumor transcriptome and immune sequencing. The library was built from roughly 400 ng RNA with molecular barcoded adaptors for alpha/delta and beta/gamma chains. TCRdb redid the calling of the reads with MiXCR, one entry per CDR3 protein. The table lists tens of thousands of distinct CDR3 sequences, 11% to 15% of them singletons. Sequencing was done on a sample of a population of CD138-negative cells sorted from bone marrow. Source of these receptors: a donor at least 40 years old with multiple myeloma.

This clonotype occurred many times. The chain combines TRBV11-2 with TRBJ2-3; 7 bases match TRBD2. Germline CDR1 is SGHAT and CDR2 is FQNNGV. V lost 5 bases to trimming and J lost 4 bases; unmatched junction nucleotides: 6. The CDR3 is made up of 14 amino acids. The CDR3 region is CASSPVGGADTQYF. The DNA of the CDR3 is TGTGCCAGCAGCCCTGTTGGGGGGGCAGATACGCAGTATTTT.

This clonotype was detected only a few times. The CDR3 end shows no conserved phenylalanine or tryptophan, and so a read error is likely. This chain connects TRBV10-1 to TRBJ2-2; either TRBD1 or TRBD2 may fit D (5 bases each). V was trimmed by 6 bases and J by 6 bases, leaving 8 bases between them. This CDR3 has 12 residues. From germline, CDR1 is WNHNN and CDR2 SYGVQD (reference sequence). The DNA for the CDR3 is TGCGCCAGCAGACGGGGCGCCGGGGAGCTGTTTTCT. Translation: CASRRGAGELFS.

The table lists this clonotype with many counts. The genes are TRBV7-2 and TRBJ2-5, with unresolved D. The germline V gene has CDR1 SGHTA and CDR2 FQGNSA. CDR3 size: 13 residues. The ends were cut back, 4 bases at V and 5 bases at J, with 11 bases in the middle. In DNA form, the CDR3 reads TGTGCCAGCAGCTCGCTCCGTGGGGAGACCCAGTACTTC. Translation: CASSSLRGETQYF.

This clonotype was seen at least ten times. CDR3 sequence reads: CASSPWKQAYGYTF. CDR3 coding DNA: TGTGCCAGCAGCCCGTGGAAACAAGCCTATGGCTACACCTTC. This rearrangement joins TRBV7-9 to TRBJ1-2; no clear D. The CDR3 extends over 14 amino acids. Germline CDR1 and CDR2: SEHNR and FQNEAQ (reference sequence). Trimming took off 5 bases at V and 4 bases at J, with 14 bases between the two ends.

Only a few counts were recorded for this clonotype. The chain links TRBV7-3 to TRBJ2-2; D might be TRBD2 (6 bases). Trimming removed 3 bases at V and 6 bases at J, with 14 bases between. The CDR3 is 15 amino acids. CDR1 is SGHTA and CDR2 is FQGTGA in the germline V gene. The CDR3 DNA is TGTGCCAGCAGCTTTCGGGGAGGAAACTCCGGGGAGCTGTTTTTT. It specifies CASSFRGGNSGELFF.

This clonotype was seen many times. The chain is built from TRBV3-1 and TRBJ2-2, with D perhaps TRBD2 (6 bases). CDR3 size: 15 residues. V dropped 1 base and J dropped 0 bases, with 6 bases sitting between them. Germline V gene lookup returns CDR1 LGHDT and CDR2 YNNKEL (reference sequence). The CDR3 bases are TGTGCCAGCAGCCAAGCGGGAGCGAACACCGGGGAGCTGTTTTTT. Encoded protein: CASSQAGANTGELFF. Supplemented by reference TRBV3-1 and TRBJ2-2, the full variable domain reads DTAVSQTPKYLVTQMGNDKSIKCEQNLGHDTMYWYKQDSKKFLKIMFSYNNKELIINETVPNRFSPKSPDKAHLNLHINSLELGDSAVYFCASSQAGANTGELFFGEGSRLTVL.

This clonotype appeared many times. The V gene is TRBV4-1, the J gene TRBJ2-7, with 7 positions matching TRBD1. The germline gives CDR1 MGHRA, CDR2 YSYEKL. The CDR3 consists of 15 residues. V lost 1 base to trimming and J lost 2 bases; unmatched junction nucleotides: 5. In DNA form, the CDR3 reads TGCGCCAGCAGCCAAGCCGGGACAGACCCCTACGAGCAGTACTTC. Translated, it gives CASSQAGTDPYEQYF.

As regards this clonotype: This may arise from a read error, as a much more abundant clone is one base away. In nucleotides, the CDR3 is TGCAGTGCTAGAGATTTTCGGACAGCGAACTCAGATACGCAGTATTTT. Its translation: CSARDFRTANSDTQYF. The chain combines TRBV20-1 with TRBJ2-3, with a possible D match to TRBD1 (6 bases). The CDR3 extends over 16 amino acids. Germline V lookup: CDR1 DFQATT, CDR2 SNEGSKA (reference sequence). Deletions cut 0 bases from V and 4 bases from J, with 17 bases between.

Concerning this clonotype itself: A much larger clonotype is one base distant, so this may be a read error. Since the CDR3 does not end with the conserved phenylalanine or tryptophan, this likely comes from a read error. The chain combines TRBV28 with TRBJ2-7; the match to TRBD1 covers 8 bases. V lost 6 bases and J lost 3; bases outside the gene matches: 4. This CDR3 contains 13 residues. Germline V gives CDR1 MDHEN, CDR2 SYDVKM. CDR3 sequence (DNA): TGTGCCAGCAGGCCAGGGGGCCTCTACGAGCAGTACCTC. It encodes CASRPGGLYEQYL.